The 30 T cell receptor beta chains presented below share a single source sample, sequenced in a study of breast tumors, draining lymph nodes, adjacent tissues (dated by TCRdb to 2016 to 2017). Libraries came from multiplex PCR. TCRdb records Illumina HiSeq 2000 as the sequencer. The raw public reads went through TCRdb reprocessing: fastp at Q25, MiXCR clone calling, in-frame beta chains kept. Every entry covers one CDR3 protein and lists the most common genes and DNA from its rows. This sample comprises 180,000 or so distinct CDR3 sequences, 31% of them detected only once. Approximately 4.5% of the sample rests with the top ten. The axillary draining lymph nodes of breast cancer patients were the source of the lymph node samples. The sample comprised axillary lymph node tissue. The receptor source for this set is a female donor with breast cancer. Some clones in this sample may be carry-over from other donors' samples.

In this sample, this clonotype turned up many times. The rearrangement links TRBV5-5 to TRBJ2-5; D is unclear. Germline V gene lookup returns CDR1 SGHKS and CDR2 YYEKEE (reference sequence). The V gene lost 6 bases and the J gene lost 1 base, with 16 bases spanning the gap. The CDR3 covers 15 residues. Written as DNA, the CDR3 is TGTGCCAGCACCATCGGACCCGGAGTCCAAGAGACCCAGTACTTC. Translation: CASTIGPGVQETQYF.

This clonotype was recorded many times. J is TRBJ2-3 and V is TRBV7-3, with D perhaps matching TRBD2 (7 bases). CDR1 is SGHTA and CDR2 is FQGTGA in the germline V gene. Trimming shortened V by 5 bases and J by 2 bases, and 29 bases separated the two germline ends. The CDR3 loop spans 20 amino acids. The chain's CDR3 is CASSLRGASEVFPSTDTQYF. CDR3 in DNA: TGTGCCAGCAGCCTACGGGGGGCAAGCGAGGTCTTCCCATCCACAGATACGCAGTATTTT.

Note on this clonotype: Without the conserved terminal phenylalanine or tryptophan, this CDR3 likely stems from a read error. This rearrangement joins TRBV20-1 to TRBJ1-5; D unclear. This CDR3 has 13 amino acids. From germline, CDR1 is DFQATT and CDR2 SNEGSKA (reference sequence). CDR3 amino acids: CSARPTGNQPQHG. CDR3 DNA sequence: TGCAGTGCTAGACCGACGGGCAATCAGCCTCAGCATGGT.

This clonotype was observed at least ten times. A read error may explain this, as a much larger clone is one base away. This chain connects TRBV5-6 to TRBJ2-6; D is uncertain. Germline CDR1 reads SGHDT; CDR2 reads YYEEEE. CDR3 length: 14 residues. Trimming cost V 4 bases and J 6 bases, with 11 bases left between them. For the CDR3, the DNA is TGTGCCAGCAGCCGGTCTGCTGCGGCCAACGTCCTGACTTTC. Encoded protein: CASSRSAAANVLTF.

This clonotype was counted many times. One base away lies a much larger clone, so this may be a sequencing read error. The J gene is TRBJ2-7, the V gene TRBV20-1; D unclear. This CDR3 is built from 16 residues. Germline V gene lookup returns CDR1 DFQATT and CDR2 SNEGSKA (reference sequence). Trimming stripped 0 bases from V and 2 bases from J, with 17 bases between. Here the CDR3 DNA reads TGCAGTGCTAGAGACGTAGCCGGAGTTCCGCCCTACGAGCAGTACTTC. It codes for CSARDVAGVPPYEQYF.

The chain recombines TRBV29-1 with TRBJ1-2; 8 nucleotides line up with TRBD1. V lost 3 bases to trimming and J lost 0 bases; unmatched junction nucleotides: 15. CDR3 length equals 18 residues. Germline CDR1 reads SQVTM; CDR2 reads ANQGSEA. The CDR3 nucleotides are TGCAGCGTTGATCAGGGGGCCCCCGGGACAAGAGCTAACTATGGCTACACCTTC. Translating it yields CSVDQGAPGTRANYGYTF.

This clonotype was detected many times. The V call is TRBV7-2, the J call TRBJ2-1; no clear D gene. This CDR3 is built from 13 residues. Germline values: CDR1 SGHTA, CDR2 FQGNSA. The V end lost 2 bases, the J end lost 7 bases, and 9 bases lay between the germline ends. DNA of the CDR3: TGTGCCAGCAGCTTACGCAGCCAAAATGAGCAGTTCTTC. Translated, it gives CASSLRSQNEQFF.

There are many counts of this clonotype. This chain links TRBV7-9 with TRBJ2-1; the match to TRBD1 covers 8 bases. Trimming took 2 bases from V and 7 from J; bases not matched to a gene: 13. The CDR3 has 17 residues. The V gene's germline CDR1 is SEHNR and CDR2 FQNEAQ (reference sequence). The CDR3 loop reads CASSLLGQGAFWNEQFF. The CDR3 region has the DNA TGTGCCAGCAGCTTACTCGGGCAGGGGGCTTTCTGGAATGAGCAGTTCTTC.

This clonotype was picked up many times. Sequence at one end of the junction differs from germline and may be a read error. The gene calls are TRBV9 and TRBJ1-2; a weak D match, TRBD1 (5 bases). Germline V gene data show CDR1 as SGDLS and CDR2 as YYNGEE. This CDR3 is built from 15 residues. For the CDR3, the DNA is TGTGCCAGCAGCGTGGGGCCGACAGTTAACTATGGCTCCACCTTC. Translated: CASSVGPTVNYGSTF.

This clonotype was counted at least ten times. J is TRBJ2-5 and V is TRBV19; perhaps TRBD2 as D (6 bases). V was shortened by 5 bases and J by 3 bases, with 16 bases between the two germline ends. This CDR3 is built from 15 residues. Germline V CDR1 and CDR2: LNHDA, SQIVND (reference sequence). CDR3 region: CASSSTSLLKETQYF. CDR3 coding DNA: TGTGCCAGTAGTTCAACTAGCTTACTTAAAGAGACCCAGTACTTC.

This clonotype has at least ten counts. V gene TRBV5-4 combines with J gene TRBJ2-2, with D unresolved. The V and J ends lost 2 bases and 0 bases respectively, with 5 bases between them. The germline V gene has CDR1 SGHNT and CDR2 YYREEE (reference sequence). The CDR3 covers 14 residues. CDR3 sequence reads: CASSFVANTGELFF. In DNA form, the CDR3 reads TGTGCCAGCAGCTTTGTAGCGAACACCGGGGAGCTGTTTTTT.

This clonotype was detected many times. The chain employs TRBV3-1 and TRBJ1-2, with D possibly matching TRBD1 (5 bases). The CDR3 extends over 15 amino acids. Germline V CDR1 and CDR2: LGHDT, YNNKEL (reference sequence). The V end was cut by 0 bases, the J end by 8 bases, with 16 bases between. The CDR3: CASSQDGGPATGYTF. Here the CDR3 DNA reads TGTGCCAGCAGCCAAGATGGGGGACCAGCGACAGGCTACACCTTC.

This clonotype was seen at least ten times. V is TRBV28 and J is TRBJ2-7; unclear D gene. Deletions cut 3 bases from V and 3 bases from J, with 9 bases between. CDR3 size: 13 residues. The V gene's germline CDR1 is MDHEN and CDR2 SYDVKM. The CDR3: CASSFRPNYEQYF. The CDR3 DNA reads TGTGCCAGCAGTTTCCGGCCTAACTACGAGCAGTACTTC.

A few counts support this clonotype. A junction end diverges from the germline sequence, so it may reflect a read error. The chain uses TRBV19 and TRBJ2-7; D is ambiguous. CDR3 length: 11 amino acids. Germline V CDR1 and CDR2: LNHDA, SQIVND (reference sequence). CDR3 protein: CGSSDSYEQYF. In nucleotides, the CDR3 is TGTGGCAGTAGTGATTCCTACGAGCAGTACTTC.

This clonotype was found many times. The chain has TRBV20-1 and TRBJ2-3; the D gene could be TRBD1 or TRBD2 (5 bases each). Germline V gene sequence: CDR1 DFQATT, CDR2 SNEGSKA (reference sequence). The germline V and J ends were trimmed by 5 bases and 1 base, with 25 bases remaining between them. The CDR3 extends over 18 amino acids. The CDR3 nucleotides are TGCAGTGCTCCAGCCCCCCTTGGGACCGCCGCACGCACAGATACGCAGTATTTT. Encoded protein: CSAPAPLGTAARTDTQYF.

The CDR3 loop is CASRRGSGGTEAFF. CDR3 DNA: TGCGCCAGCAGACGGGGGTCCGGGGGCACTGAAGCTTTCTTT. The chain has TRBV5-1 and TRBJ1-1; tentatively, D is TRBD1 (5 bases). Trimming cost V 5 bases and J 4 bases, with 15 bases left between them. Per the germline V gene, CDR1 is SGHRS and CDR2 is YFSETQ. CDR3 length: 14 amino acids.

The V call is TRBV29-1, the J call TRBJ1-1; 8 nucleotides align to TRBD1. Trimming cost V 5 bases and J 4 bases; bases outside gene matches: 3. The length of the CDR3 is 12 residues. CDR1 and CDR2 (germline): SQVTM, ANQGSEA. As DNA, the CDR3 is TGCAGCGTTCAGGGGGCGACCACTGAAGCTTTCTTT. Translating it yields CSVQGATTEAFF. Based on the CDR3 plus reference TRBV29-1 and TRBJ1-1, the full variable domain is SAVISQKPSRDICQRGTSLTIQCQVDSQVTMMFWYRQQPGQSLTLIATANQGSEATYESGFVIDKFPISRPNLTFSTLTVSNMSPEDSSIYLCSVQGATTEAFFGQGTRLTVV.

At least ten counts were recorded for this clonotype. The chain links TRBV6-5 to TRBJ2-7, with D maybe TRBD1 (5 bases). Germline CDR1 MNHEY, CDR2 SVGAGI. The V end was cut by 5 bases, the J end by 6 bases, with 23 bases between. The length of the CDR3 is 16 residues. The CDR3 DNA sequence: TGTGCCAGCAGTCCCCGGCCAACTTCCAGGGTATCCGAGCAGTACTTC. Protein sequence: CASSPRPTSRVSEQYF.

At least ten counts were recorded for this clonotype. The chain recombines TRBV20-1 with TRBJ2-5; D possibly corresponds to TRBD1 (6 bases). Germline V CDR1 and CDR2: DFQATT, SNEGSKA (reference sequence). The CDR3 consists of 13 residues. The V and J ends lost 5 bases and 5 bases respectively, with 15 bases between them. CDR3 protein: CSADRTGRETQYF. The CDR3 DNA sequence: TGCAGTGCTGACAGGACCGGAAGGGAGACCCAGTACTTC.

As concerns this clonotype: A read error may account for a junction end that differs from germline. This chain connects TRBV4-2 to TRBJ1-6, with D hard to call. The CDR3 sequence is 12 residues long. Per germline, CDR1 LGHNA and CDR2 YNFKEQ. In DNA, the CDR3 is TGTGCCAGCAGACAAGATGAGTCACCCCTCCACTTT. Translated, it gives CASRQDESPLHF.

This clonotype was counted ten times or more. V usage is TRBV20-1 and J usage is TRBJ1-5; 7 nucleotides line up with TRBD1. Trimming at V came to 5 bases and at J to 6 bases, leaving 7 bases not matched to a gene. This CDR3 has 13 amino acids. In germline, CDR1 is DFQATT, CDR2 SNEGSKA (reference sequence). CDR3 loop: CSAPGGRSQPQHF. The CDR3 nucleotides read TGCAGTGCTCCAGGGGGGAGGAGTCAGCCCCAGCATTTT.

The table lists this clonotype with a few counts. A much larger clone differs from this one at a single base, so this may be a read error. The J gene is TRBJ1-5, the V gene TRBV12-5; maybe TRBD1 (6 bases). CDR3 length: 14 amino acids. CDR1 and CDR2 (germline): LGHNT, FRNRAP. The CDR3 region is CAGGLGGADQPQHF. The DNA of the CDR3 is TGTGCTGGTGGTTTGGGGGGGGCTGATCAGCCCCAGCATTTT. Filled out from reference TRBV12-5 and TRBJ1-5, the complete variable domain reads DARVTQTPRHKVTEMGQEVTMRCQPILGHNTVFWYRQTMMQGLELLAYFRNRAPLDDSGMPKDRFSAEMPDATLATLKIQPSEPRDSAVYFCAGGLGGADQPQHFGDGTRLSIL.

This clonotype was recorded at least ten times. CDR3: CASSQDTSGMTDTQYF. The CDR3 coding sequence is TGCGCCAGCAGCCAAGATACTAGCGGGATGACAGATACGCAGTATTTT. This rearrangement joins TRBV4-3 to TRBJ2-3; 10 bases line up with TRBD2. The V and J ends lost 0 bases and 3 bases, in that order; junction bases with no gene match: 3. The germline CDR1 and CDR2 sequences are LGHNA and YSLEER. CDR3 size: 16 residues.

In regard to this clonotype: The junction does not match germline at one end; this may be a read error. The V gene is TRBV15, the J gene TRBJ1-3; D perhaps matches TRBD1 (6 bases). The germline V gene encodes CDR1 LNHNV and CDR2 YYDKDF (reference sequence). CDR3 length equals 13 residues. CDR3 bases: TGTGCCACCAGCAAGGGGGTCAAAAACCCCATATACTTT. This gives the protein CATSKGVKNPIYF.

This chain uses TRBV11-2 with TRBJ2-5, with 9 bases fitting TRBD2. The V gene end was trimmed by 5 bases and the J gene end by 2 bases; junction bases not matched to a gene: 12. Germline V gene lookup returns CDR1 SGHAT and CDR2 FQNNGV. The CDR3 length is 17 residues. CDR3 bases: TGTGCCAGCAGCAGGGGGCGTGGGCTAGCGGGACAAGAGACCCAGTACTTC. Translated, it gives CASSRGRGLAGQETQYF.

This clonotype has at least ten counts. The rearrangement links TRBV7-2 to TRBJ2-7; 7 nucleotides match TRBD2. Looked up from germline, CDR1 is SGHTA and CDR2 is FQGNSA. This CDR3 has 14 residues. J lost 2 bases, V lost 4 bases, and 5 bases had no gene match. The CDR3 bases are TGTGCCAGCAGCTCCCTAGCGGCCCCCTACGAGCAGTACTTC. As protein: CASSSLAAPYEQYF.

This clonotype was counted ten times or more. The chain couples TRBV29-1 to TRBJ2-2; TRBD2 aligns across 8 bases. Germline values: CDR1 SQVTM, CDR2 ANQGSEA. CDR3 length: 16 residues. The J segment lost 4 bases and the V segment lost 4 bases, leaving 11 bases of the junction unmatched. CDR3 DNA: TGCAGCGTTGGAGGGTCGGGAGGGCCCCGCACCGGGGAGCTGTTTTTT. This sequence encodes CSVGGSGGPRTGELFF.

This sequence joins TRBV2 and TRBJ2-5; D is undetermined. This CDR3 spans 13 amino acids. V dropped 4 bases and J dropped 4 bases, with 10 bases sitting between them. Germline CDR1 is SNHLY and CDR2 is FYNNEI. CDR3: CASSGLVGETQYF. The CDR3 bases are TGTGCCAGCAGTGGGCTCGTGGGAGAGACCCAGTACTTC.

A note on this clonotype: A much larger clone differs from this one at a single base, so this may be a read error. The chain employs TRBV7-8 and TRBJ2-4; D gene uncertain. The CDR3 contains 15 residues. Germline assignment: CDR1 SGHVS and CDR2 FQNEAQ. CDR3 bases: TGTGCCAGCAGCCCCCAATGGCTTGGCAAAAACATTCAGAACTTC. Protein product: CASSPQWLGKNIQNF.

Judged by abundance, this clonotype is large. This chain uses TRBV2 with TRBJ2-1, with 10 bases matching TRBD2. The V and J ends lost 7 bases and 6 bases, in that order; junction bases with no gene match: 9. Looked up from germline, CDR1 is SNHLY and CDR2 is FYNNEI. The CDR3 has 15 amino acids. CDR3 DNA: TGTGCCAGCATGGCTGGGCTAGCGGGGGTCAATGAGCAGTTCTTC. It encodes CASMAGLAGVNEQFF.